This entry describes one T cell receptor beta chain. The antigen is not known. This record comes from a study of T cells in localized non-small cell lung cancer. Libraries were prepared by immunoSEQ multiplex PCR; TCRdb keeps only in-frame clonotypes and omits some of them. The table records roughly 2,300 clones, around 20% of them present only once. The V gene end was trimmed by 8 bases and the J gene end by 9 bases; junction bases not matched to a gene: 10. There are 13 residues in the CDR3. CDR1 KGHSH and CDR2 LQKENI come from the germline V gene. Notes on the study in general: In adjacent lung appeared a median around 54 of the top 100 tumor clones. Multi-region tumor sequencing was not done, so intratumor heterogeneity could not be excluded. Highest T cell clonality was seen in uninvolved adjacent lung, surpassing that measured in tumor. Overall survival was longer when the density of T cells in the blood was higher.

This TCR was recovered from a man aged 35-75 years with stage II lung adenocarcinoma. This chain uses TRBV18 with TRBJ2-4, with TRBD2 identical over 7 bases. Sequencing used lung tumor tissue, obtained before any cancer treatment. The CDR3 DNA reads as TGTGCCAGCCTACTGTCGGGCGGGAGCATTCAGTACTTC. Translation gives CASLLSGGSIQYF. Variable domain in full (rest from reference TRBV18 and TRBJ2-4): NAGVMQNPRHLVRRRGQEARLRCSPMKGHSHVYWYRQLPEEGLKFMVYLQKENIIDESGMPKERFSAEFPKEGPSILRIQQVVRGDSAAYFCASLLSGGSIQYFGAGTRLSVL.